This is a list of T cell receptor beta chains from one sample in a study of blood T cell repertoires in COVID-19. The assay was immunoSEQ multiplex PCR, and TCRdb's table has in-frame clones only and misses some. In the table there are tens of thousands of clones, 65% to 85% of which are singletons. The sample comprised peripheral blood. These receptors all stem from a man between 65 and 85 years old with active COVID-19. The CDR3 runs from the conserved cysteine through the conserved F or W. D genes are given only for firm matches. Only some rows state a clone size, as once, few, many or a class for expanded clones.

d_call: -
v_call: TRBV4-1
j_call: TRBJ1-1
clone_size: -
cdr3_aa: CASSLQGVSTEAFF
cdr3_nt: TGCGCCAGCAGCCTACAGGGAGTGAGCACTGAAGCTTTCTTT

d_call: -
v_call: TRBV9
j_call: TRBJ2-5
clone_size: -
cdr3_aa: CASSVGFAETQYF
cdr3_nt: TGTGCCAGCAGCGTAGGTTTCGCGGAGACCCAGTACTTC

d_call: TRBD2
v_call: TRBV2
j_call: TRBJ2-7
clone_size: -
cdr3_aa: CASSPKASGTYEQYF
cdr3_nt: TGTGCCAGCAGTCCCAAGGCTAGCGGGACCTACGAGCAGTACTTC

d_call: -
v_call: TRBV15
j_call: TRBJ1-6
clone_size: few
cdr3_aa: CATRTRSSYNSPLHF
cdr3_nt: TGTGCCACTAGGACAAGGAGCTCCTATAATTCACCCCTCCACTTT

d_call: -
v_call: TRBV4-3
j_call: TRBJ1-2
clone_size: few
cdr3_aa: CASSQDHSVGYTF
cdr3_nt: TGCGCCAGCAGCCAAGATCACAGTGTAGGCTACACCTTC

d_call: TRBD1
v_call: TRBV30
j_call: TRBJ1-2
clone_size: once
cdr3_aa: CAWSRDRPYGYTF
cdr3_nt: TGTGCCTGGAGTAGGGACAGGCCCTATGGCTACACCTTC

d_call: -
v_call: TRBV6-4
j_call: TRBJ1-6
clone_size: -
cdr3_aa: CASRRSAPLHF
cdr3_nt: TGTGCCAGCAGGAGGTCTGCGCCCCTCCACTTT

d_call: TRBD2
v_call: TRBV11-2
j_call: TRBJ2-1
clone_size: -
cdr3_aa: CASRAGTSGLNEQFF
cdr3_nt: TGTGCCAGCAGAGCGGGGACTAGCGGTCTCAATGAGCAGTTCTTC

d_call: TRBD1
v_call: TRBV5-1
j_call: TRBJ1-1
clone_size: -
cdr3_aa: CASSADRGVNTEAFF
cdr3_nt: TGCGCCAGCAGCGCAGACAGGGGAGTGAACACTGAAGCTTTCTTT

d_call: -
v_call: TRBV7-2
j_call: TRBJ2-3
clone_size: -
cdr3_aa: CASSDGYSTRTDTQYF
cdr3_nt: TGTGCCAGCAGCGACGGCTACTCGACTAGGACAGATACGCAGTATTTT

d_call: -
v_call: TRBV6-6
j_call: TRBJ2-5
clone_size: -
cdr3_aa: CASSYNGVETQYF
cdr3_nt: TGTGCCAGCAGTTACAACGGGGTGGAGACCCAGTACTTC

d_call: -
v_call: TRBV7-2
j_call: TRBJ2-1
clone_size: -
cdr3_aa: CASSLARERNEQFF
cdr3_nt: TGTGCCAGCAGCTTAGCGAGGGAGCGCAATGAGCAGTTCTTC

d_call: TRBD2
v_call: TRBV5-1
j_call: TRBJ2-1
clone_size: -
cdr3_aa: CASSPSGRGFNEQFF
cdr3_nt: TGCGCCAGCAGCCCTAGCGGGAGGGGGTTCAATGAGCAGTTCTTC

d_call: TRBD1
v_call: TRBV6-5
j_call: TRBJ1-4
clone_size: -
cdr3_aa: CASSTTGGSVKLFF
cdr3_nt: TGTGCCAGCAGCACGACAGGGGGAAGCGTAAAACTGTTTTTT

d_call: TRBD1
v_call: TRBV28
j_call: TRBJ1-1
clone_size: -
cdr3_aa: CASRTGSMNTEAFF
cdr3_nt: TGTGCCAGCAGGACAGGGAGTATGAACACTGAAGCTTTCTTT

d_call: TRBD1
v_call: TRBV9
j_call: TRBJ1-2
clone_size: -
cdr3_aa: CASSPWTGDGHTF
cdr3_nt: TGTGCCAGCAGCCCCTGGACAGGTGATGGCCACACCTTC

d_call: TRBD1
v_call: TRBV3-1/TRBV3-2
j_call: TRBJ2-6
clone_size: -
cdr3_aa: CASSHGQGVTGANVLTF
cdr3_nt: TGTGCCAGCAGCCATGGACAGGGGGTAACTGGGGCCAACGTCCTGACTTTC

d_call: TRBD2
v_call: TRBV6-2/TRBV6-3
j_call: TRBJ2-1
clone_size: -
cdr3_aa: CASTPLAGEKSEQFF
cdr3_nt: TGTGCCAGCACCCCTCTAGCGGGAGAGAAAAGTGAGCAGTTCTTC

d_call: TRBD2
v_call: TRBV5-1
j_call: TRBJ2-1
clone_size: -
cdr3_aa: CASSRGLAGGRSYNEQFF
cdr3_nt: TGCGCCAGCAGCCGCGGACTAGCGGGAGGAAGGTCCTACAATGAGCAGTTCTTC

d_call: -
v_call: TRBV6-6
j_call: TRBJ2-7
clone_size: -
cdr3_aa: CASSRVSYEQYF
cdr3_nt: TGTGCCAGCAGTCGCGTCTCCTACGAGCAGTACTTC

d_call: TRBD2
v_call: TRBV10-3
j_call: TRBJ2-1
clone_size: -
cdr3_aa: CAISPEGSGSAREQFF
cdr3_nt: TGTGCCATCAGCCCGGAGGGTAGCGGGTCAGCCCGTGAGCAGTTCTTC

d_call: TRBD2
v_call: TRBV6-2/TRBV6-3
j_call: TRBJ2-1
clone_size: -
cdr3_aa: CASSSVRAGGSYNEQFF
cdr3_nt: TGTGCCAGCAGTTCGGTTCGAGCGGGAGGGTCGTACAATGAGCAGTTCTTC

d_call: TRBD2
v_call: TRBV9
j_call: TRBJ2-1
clone_size: -
cdr3_aa: CASSVGSGLAGYNEQFF
cdr3_nt: TGTGCCAGCAGCGTGGGATCGGGACTAGCGGGCTACAATGAGCAGTTCTTC

d_call: TRBD1
v_call: TRBV28
j_call: TRBJ2-3
clone_size: -
cdr3_aa: CASSAPGQGAYTQYF
cdr3_nt: TGTGCCAGCAGTGCCCCGGGACAGGGGGCGTATACGCAGTATTTT

d_call: -
v_call: TRBV15
j_call: TRBJ2-7
clone_size: once
cdr3_aa: CATSRDGHGSGEQYF
cdr3_nt: TGTGCCACCAGCAGAGATGGGCACGGCTCGGGAGAGCAGTACTTC

d_call: -
v_call: TRBV5-6
j_call: TRBJ2-7
clone_size: -
cdr3_aa: CASSPAGRPYEQYF
cdr3_nt: TGTGCCAGCAGCCCCGCGGGGAGACCCTACGAGCAGTACTTC

d_call: -
v_call: TRBV5-3
j_call: TRBJ1-5
clone_size: -
cdr3_aa: CARSSGWGESQPQHF
cdr3_nt: TGTGCCAGAAGCTCGGGCTGGGGAGAAAGTCAGCCCCAGCATTTT

d_call: TRBD1
v_call: TRBV30
j_call: TRBJ1-2
clone_size: -
cdr3_aa: CAWSVGTGAGYTF
cdr3_nt: TGTGCCTGGAGTGTAGGGACAGGCGCGGGCTACACCTTC

d_call: TRBD2
v_call: TRBV3-1/TRBV3-2
j_call: TRBJ2-2
clone_size: -
cdr3_aa: CASSQGLAGGPGELFF
cdr3_nt: TGTGCCAGCAGCCAAGGACTAGCGGGAGGGCCCGGGGAGCTGTTTTTT

d_call: -
v_call: TRBV9
j_call: TRBJ2-3
clone_size: -
cdr3_aa: CASSGISHDTQYF
cdr3_nt: TGTGCCAGCTCCGGGATTTCTCACGATACGCAGTATTTT

d_call: -
v_call: TRBV20-1
j_call: TRBJ2-7
clone_size: many
cdr3_aa: CSASLTDGEQYF
cdr3_nt: TGCAGTGCTAGTCTTACCGACGGGGAGCAGTACTTC

d_call: TRBD1
v_call: TRBV3-1/TRBV3-2
j_call: TRBJ1-2
clone_size: few
cdr3_aa: CASSQATGDGYGYTF
cdr3_nt: TGTGCCAGCAGCCAAGCAACAGGGGATGGCTATGGCTACACCTTC

d_call: -
v_call: TRBV2
j_call: TRBJ1-5
clone_size: -
cdr3_aa: CASTDHAEGQPQHF
cdr3_nt: TGTGCCAGTACCGATCATGCGGAGGGTCAGCCCCAGCATTTT

d_call: TRBD1
v_call: TRBV7-6
j_call: TRBJ1-5
clone_size: medium-sized
cdr3_aa: CASSCTGQGTHQPQHF
cdr3_nt: TGTGCCAGCAGCTGCACGGGACAGGGAACGCATCAGCCCCAGCATTTT

d_call: -
v_call: TRBV7-9
j_call: TRBJ1-3
clone_size: -
cdr3_aa: CASSLRGGDGNTIYF
cdr3_nt: TGTGCCAGCAGCCTCCGGGGAGGGGACGGAAACACCATATATTTT

d_call: TRBD1
v_call: TRBV19
j_call: TRBJ2-1
clone_size: few
cdr3_aa: CASRGGQGAGEQFF
cdr3_nt: TGTGCCAGTAGGGGAGGACAGGGGGCGGGTGAGCAGTTCTTC

d_call: TRBD1
v_call: TRBV19
j_call: TRBJ1-2
clone_size: -
cdr3_aa: CASSALQGDGYTF
cdr3_nt: TGTGCCAGTAGTGCCCTACAGGGGGATGGCTACACCTTC

d_call: -
v_call: TRBV28
j_call: TRBJ1-2
clone_size: -
cdr3_aa: CASTGNSPGNYGYTF
cdr3_nt: TGTGCCAGCACCGGAAACTCCCCAGGGAACTATGGCTACACCTTC

d_call: -
v_call: TRBV9
j_call: TRBJ2-7
clone_size: -
cdr3_aa: CASSRGSEWEQYF
cdr3_nt: TGTGCCAGCAGCAGAGGGAGCGAGTGGGAGCAGTACTTC

d_call: -
v_call: TRBV5-1
j_call: TRBJ2-7
clone_size: -
cdr3_aa: CASSLLADKSSYEQYF
cdr3_nt: TGCGCCAGCAGCTTGTTAGCGGACAAAAGCTCCTACGAGCAGTACTTC

d_call: TRBD1
v_call: TRBV6-5
j_call: TRBJ1-6
clone_size: -
cdr3_aa: CASSSDRGGNSPLHF
cdr3_nt: TGTGCCAGCAGTTCCGACAGGGGAGGGAATTCACCCCTCCACTTT

d_call: -
v_call: TRBV6-1
j_call: TRBJ1-2
clone_size: -
cdr3_aa: CASSDTGPGGGGYTF
cdr3_nt: TGTGCCAGCAGTGATACGGGCCCGGGAGGTGGAGGCTACACCTTC

d_call: -
v_call: TRBV4-3
j_call: TRBJ1-1
clone_size: -
cdr3_aa: CASSPGRNRGTEAFF
cdr3_nt: TGCGCCAGCAGCCCCGGTCGGAACCGGGGGACTGAAGCTTTCTTT

d_call: TRBD1
v_call: TRBV30
j_call: TRBJ1-2
clone_size: -
cdr3_aa: CAWSVRTGLGYTF
cdr3_nt: TGTGCCTGGAGTGTACGGACAGGGCTTGGCTACACCTTC

d_call: -
v_call: TRBV24-1
j_call: TRBJ1-1
clone_size: -
cdr3_aa: CATSDATANTEAFF
cdr3_nt: TGTGCCACCAGTGATGCGACAGCGAACACTGAAGCTTTCTTT

d_call: -
v_call: TRBV5-6
j_call: TRBJ2-7
clone_size: -
cdr3_aa: CASSLAKASSFEQYF
cdr3_nt: TGTGCCAGCAGCTTGGCCAAAGCTAGCTCGTTCGAGCAGTACTTC

d_call: TRBD1
v_call: TRBV28
j_call: TRBJ2-7
clone_size: -
cdr3_aa: CASSLAGDSYEQYF
cdr3_nt: TGTGCCAGCAGTTTGGCAGGGGACAGTTACGAGCAGTACTTC

d_call: TRBD2
v_call: TRBV7-2
j_call: TRBJ2-2
clone_size: -
cdr3_aa: CASSLRVAGGPSTGELFF
cdr3_nt: TGTGCCAGCAGCCTTCGGGTAGCGGGAGGGCCTAGCACCGGGGAGCTGTTTTTT

d_call: -
v_call: TRBV4-3
j_call: TRBJ1-2
clone_size: -
cdr3_aa: CASSQDGGGYGYTF
cdr3_nt: TGCGCCAGCAGCCAAGATGGCGGGGGTTATGGCTACACCTTC

d_call: TRBD2
v_call: TRBV30
j_call: TRBJ2-7
clone_size: -
cdr3_aa: CAWTSGTRPRQEQYF
cdr3_nt: TGTGCCTGGACTTCCGGGACTAGACCCCGCCAAGAGCAGTACTTC

d_call: TRBD1
v_call: TRBV5-1
j_call: TRBJ1-1
clone_size: -
cdr3_aa: CASRTQTGENTEAFF
cdr3_nt: TGCGCCAGCAGAACCCAGACAGGGGAGAACACTGAAGCTTTCTTT

d_call: TRBD1
v_call: TRBV6-2/TRBV6-3
j_call: TRBJ2-7
clone_size: -
cdr3_aa: CASSYGGTGGPYEQYF
cdr3_nt: TGTGCCAGCAGTTACGGGGGAACAGGGGGCCCCTACGAGCAGTACTTC